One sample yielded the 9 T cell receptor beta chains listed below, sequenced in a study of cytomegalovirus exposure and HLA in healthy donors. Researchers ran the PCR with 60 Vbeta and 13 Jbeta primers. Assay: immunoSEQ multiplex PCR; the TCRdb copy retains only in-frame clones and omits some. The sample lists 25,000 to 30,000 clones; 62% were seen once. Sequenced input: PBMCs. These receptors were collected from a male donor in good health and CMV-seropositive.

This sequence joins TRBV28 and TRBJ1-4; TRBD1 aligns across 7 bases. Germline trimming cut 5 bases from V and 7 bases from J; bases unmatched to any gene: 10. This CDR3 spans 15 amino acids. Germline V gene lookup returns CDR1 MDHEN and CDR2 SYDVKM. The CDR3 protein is CASSLSIRGSEKLFF. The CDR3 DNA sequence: TGTGCCAGCAGTCTATCAATCAGGGGGAGTGAAAAACTGTTTTTT.

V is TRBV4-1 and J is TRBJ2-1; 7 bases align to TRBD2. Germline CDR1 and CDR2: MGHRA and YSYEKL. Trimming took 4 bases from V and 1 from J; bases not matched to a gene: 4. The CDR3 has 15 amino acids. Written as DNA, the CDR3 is TGCGCCAGCAGCCGGGGTAGCGGGTCCTACAATGAGCAGTTCTTC. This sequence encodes CASSRGSGSYNEQFF.

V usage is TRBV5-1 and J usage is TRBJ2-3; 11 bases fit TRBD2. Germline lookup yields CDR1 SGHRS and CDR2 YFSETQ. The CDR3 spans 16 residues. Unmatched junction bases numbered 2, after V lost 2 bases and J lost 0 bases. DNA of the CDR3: TGCGCCAGCAGCTTTACTAGCGGGAGTAGCACAGATACGCAGTATTTT. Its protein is CASSFTSGSSTDTQYF.

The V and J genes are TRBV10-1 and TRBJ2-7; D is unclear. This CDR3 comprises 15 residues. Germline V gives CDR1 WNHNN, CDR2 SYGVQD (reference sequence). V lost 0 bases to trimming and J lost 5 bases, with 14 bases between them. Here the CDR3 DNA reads TGCGCCAGCAGTGAGTCGAAGGCGACTGTACACGAGCAGTACTTC. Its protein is CASSESKATVHEQYF.

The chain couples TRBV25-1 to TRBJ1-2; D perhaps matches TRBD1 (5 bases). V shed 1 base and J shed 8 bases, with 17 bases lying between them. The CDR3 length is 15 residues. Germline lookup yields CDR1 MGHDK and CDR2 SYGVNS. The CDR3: CASSEFSRQGGGYTF. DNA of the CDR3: TGTGCCAGCAGTGAATTCAGCCGCCAGGGTGGGGGCTACACCTTC.

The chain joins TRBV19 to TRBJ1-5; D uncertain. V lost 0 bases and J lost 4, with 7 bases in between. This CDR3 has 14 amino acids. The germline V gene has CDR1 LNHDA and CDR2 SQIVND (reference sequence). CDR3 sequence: CASSIERENQPQHF. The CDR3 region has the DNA TGTGCCAGTAGTATAGAACGAGAAAATCAGCCCCAGCATTTT. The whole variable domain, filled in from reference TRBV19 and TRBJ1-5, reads DGGITQSPKYLFRKEGQNVTLSCEQNLNHDAMYWYRQDPGQGLRLIYYSQIVNDFQKGDIAEGYSVSREKKESFPLTVTSAQKNPTAFYLCASSIERENQPQHFGDGTRLSIL.

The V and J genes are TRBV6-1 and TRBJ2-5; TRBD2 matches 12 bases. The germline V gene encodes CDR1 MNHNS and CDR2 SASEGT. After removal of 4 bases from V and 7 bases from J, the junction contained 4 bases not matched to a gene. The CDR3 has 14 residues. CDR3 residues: CASSVTSGRRTQYF. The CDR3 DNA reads TGTGCCAGCAGTGTTACTAGCGGGAGGCGGACCCAGTACTTC.

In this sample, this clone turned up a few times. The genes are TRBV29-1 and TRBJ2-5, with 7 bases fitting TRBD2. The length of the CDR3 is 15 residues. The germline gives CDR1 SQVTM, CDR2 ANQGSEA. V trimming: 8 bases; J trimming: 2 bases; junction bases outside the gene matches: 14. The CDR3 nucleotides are TGCAGCCACCTGCCGGCTAGCGGCCGTCAAGAGACCCAGTACTTC. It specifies CSHLPASGRQETQYF.

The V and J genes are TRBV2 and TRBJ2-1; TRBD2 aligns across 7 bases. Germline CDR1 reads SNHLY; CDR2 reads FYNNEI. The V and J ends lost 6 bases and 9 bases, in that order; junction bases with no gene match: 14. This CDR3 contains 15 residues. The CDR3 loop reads CASRLLSGKIGEQFF. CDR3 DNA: TGTGCCAGCAGACTCCTAAGCGGGAAAATCGGTGAGCAGTTCTTC. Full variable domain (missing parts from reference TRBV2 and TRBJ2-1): EPEVTQTPSHQVTQMGQEVILRCVPISNHLYFYWYRQILGQKVEFLVSFYNNEISEKSEIFDDQFSVERPDGSNFTLKIRSTKLEDSAMYFCASRLLSGKIGEQFFGPGTRLTVL.